What follows are 23 T cell receptor beta chains derived from one specimen sequenced in a study of response to subunit inactivated influenza vaccine. TCRdb passed the RT-PCR reads through MiXCR, listing each CDR3 protein once. The sample has hundreds of thousands of distinct CDR3 sequences; 7.5% to 8.5% are singletons. Material: PBMCs from blood, obtained roughly 24 months after vaccination. Receptor source: a man between 50 and 75 years old who received an inactivated influenza vaccine.

The J gene is TRBJ2-3, the V gene TRBV20-1, with D hard to call. This CDR3 has 16 residues. V lost 3 bases and J lost 2, with 18 bases in between. Germline V gives CDR1 DFQATT, CDR2 SNEGSKA (reference sequence). The CDR3 here is CSASVMGNSPTDTQYF. Written as DNA, the CDR3 is TGCAGTGCTAGTGTTATGGGGAATTCCCCCACAGATACGCAGTATTTT.

The chain employs TRBV20-1 and TRBJ2-1; D is possibly TRBD1 (6 bases). Trimming took 3 bases from V and 8 from J, leaving 14 bases between them. CDR1 is DFQATT and CDR2 is SNEGSKA in the germline V gene (reference sequence). This CDR3 comprises 13 residues. CDR3 nucleotide sequence: TGCAGTGCTAGTTCCGGCAGGGGCGATGAGCAGTTCTTC. It yields the protein CSASSGRGDEQFF.

The chain uses TRBV10-3 and TRBJ2-1, with TRBD2 matching 7 bases. This CDR3 region has 14 residues. CDR1 and CDR2 from the germline V gene are ENHRY and SYGVKD. V shed 10 bases, J shed 7 bases, and the junction held 13 bases outside the gene matches. The CDR3 spells CATTRGGGKNEQFF. CDR3 bases: TGTGCCACAACCCGTGGGGGAGGGAAGAATGAGCAGTTCTTC.

The gene calls are TRBV5-5 and TRBJ1-2, with a weak D call TRBD1 (5 bases). The CDR3 loop spans 13 amino acids. Germline CDR1 reads SGHKS; CDR2 reads YYEKEE (reference sequence). Trimming left V 0 bases short and J 6 bases short, with 9 bases between. The CDR3 loop is CASSLVGQDGYTF. The CDR3 nucleotides are TGTGCCAGCAGCTTGGTGGGGCAAGATGGCTACACCTTC.

This clonotype has only a few counts. V is TRBV7-2 and J is TRBJ2-3; 7 bases are shared with TRBD2. Germline V gene lookup returns CDR1 SGHTA and CDR2 FQGNSA. Germline trimming cut 4 bases from V and 6 bases from J; bases unmatched to any gene: 10. There are 15 residues in the CDR3. CDR3 protein: CASSSSGPPVDTQYF. DNA for the CDR3: TGTGCCAGCAGCTCTAGCGGCCCCCCGGTGGATACGCAGTATTTT.

This clonotype was seen at least ten times. V usage is TRBV29-1 and J usage is TRBJ2-5; TRBD1 matches at 7 bases. There are 14 residues in the CDR3. V was pared by 2 bases and J by 4 bases, with 7 bases of the junction left unmatched. Germline CDR1 is SQVTM and CDR2 is ANQGSEA. CDR3 residues: CSVETGTAGETQYF. The CDR3 DNA is TGCAGCGTTGAAACCGGGACAGCAGGAGAGACCCAGTACTTC.

The table lists this clonotype with many counts. The chain links TRBV4-3 to TRBJ2-7; D possibly corresponds to TRBD1 (6 bases). CDR3 length: 15 amino acids. Germline assignment: CDR1 LGHNA and CDR2 YSLEER. V was pared by 0 bases and J by 4 bases, with 13 bases between. Written as DNA, the CDR3 is TGCGCCAGCAGCCAAGATAGGCAGGGGAGTTACGAGCAGTACTTC. Translation: CASSQDRQGSYEQYF.

The rearrangement joins TRBV10-3 to TRBJ2-1; TRBD2 might be the D (7 bases). The CDR3 has 16 amino acids. The V and J ends lost 5 bases and 9 bases respectively, with 23 bases between them. CDR1 ENHRY and CDR2 SYGVKD come from the germline V gene. The CDR3 loop is CAISPSASGGSGEQFF. CDR3 nucleotide sequence: TGTGCCATCAGTCCCAGCGCATCGGGGGGCTCTGGTGAGCAGTTCTTC.

The chain employs TRBV6-5 and TRBJ1-2; TRBD1 might be the D (6 bases). This CDR3 has 14 residues. Per the germline V gene, CDR1 is MNHEY and CDR2 is SVGAGI. The V gene lost 5 bases and the J gene lost 4 bases, with 14 bases spanning the gap. The CDR3 region has the DNA TGTGCCAGCAGTATTCGACAGGTTTCCTATGGCTACACCTTC. Translating it yields CASSIRQVSYGYTF.

This clonotype was picked up many times. The chain uses TRBV10-2 and TRBJ2-7, with 7 positions matching TRBD1. V trimming: 10 bases; J trimming: 4 bases; junction bases outside the gene matches: 10. Germline V CDR1 and CDR2: WSHSY, SAAADI. The CDR3 length is 13 residues. This CDR3 reads CATKGQDRYEQYF. CDR3 DNA sequence: TGCGCCACTAAAGGACAGGATCGATACGAGCAGTACTTC.

This clonotype was seen repeatedly, ten times or more. The chain couples TRBV12-3 or TRBV12-4 to TRBJ1-2, with TRBD1 identical over 8 bases. With V trimmed by 5 bases and J by 4 bases, 3 bases remained unmatched. The CDR3 spans 13 residues. CDR3 sequence reads: CASSRTGSYGYTF. The CDR3 nucleotides are TGTGCCAGCAGTCGGACAGGGAGCTATGGCTACACCTTC.

This clonotype showed up many times. The junction does not match germline at one end; this may be a read error. J is TRBJ1-2 and V is TRBV7-2, with D unresolved. The CDR3 runs to 13 residues. Per germline, CDR1 SGHTA and CDR2 FQGNSA. DNA for the CDR3: TGCGCCAGCAGCTCGGACGGGAGCTATGGCTACACCTTC. Its protein product is CASSSDGSYGYTF.

This clonotype was counted many times. The chain recombines TRBV29-1 with TRBJ2-1, with TRBD2 matching over 9 bases. Germline trimming cut 1 base from V and 4 bases from J; bases unmatched to any gene: 8. This CDR3 has 16 amino acids. Per germline, CDR1 SQVTM and CDR2 ANQGSEA. Here the CDR3 reads CSVEGPTSGPYNEQFF. CDR3 nucleotides: TGCAGCGTTGAAGGCCCCACTAGCGGGCCTTACAATGAGCAGTTCTTC.

This clonotype showed up just a few times. V is TRBV29-1 and J is TRBJ2-5; D tentatively fits TRBD1 or TRBD2 (5 bases each). CDR3 size: 13 residues. Trimming left V 8 bases short and J 6 bases short, with 19 bases between. Germline-derived CDR1 and CDR2 are SQVTM and ANQGSEA. The CDR3 sequence is CSSGEGLGKTQYF. The CDR3 DNA sequence: TGCAGCTCCGGTGAGGGGCTGGGGAAGACCCAGTACTTC.

This clonotype was recorded at least ten times. The rearrangement links TRBV6-2 or TRBV6-3 to TRBJ2-5; D possibly matches TRBD1 or TRBD2 (6 bases each). CDR1 is MNHEY, CDR2 SVGEGT, per germline. The length of the CDR3 is 15 residues. V shed 2 bases and J shed 2 bases, with 12 bases lying between them. The CDR3: CASSYPRRGQETQYF. In DNA form, the CDR3 reads TGTGCCAGCAGTTACCCGAGGAGGGGGCAAGAGACCCAGTACTTC.

This chain uses TRBV27 with TRBJ2-1, with TRBD2 matching 13 bases. CDR1 MNHEY and CDR2 SMNVEV come from the germline V gene (reference sequence). There are 19 residues in the CDR3. The junction had 9 bases not matched to a gene; V was cut back by 0 bases and J by 4 bases. Here the CDR3 reads CASSLSRLAGGTIYNEQFF. The CDR3 DNA follows: TGTGCCAGCAGTTTATCCCGACTAGCGGGGGGCACCATTTACAATGAGCAGTTCTTC.

This chain connects TRBV20-1 to TRBJ2-7, with a weak D call TRBD1 (5 bases). V was pared by 6 bases and J by 7 bases, with 16 bases between. Germline values: CDR1 DFQATT, CDR2 SNEGSKA (reference sequence). The CDR3 contains 12 residues. The CDR3: CSAAPPGKEQYF. The CDR3 coding sequence is TGCAGTGCCGCACCGCCAGGGAAAGAGCAGTACTTC.

This clonotype was observed a few times. This chain uses TRBV7-9 with TRBJ1-1, with D possibly being TRBD1 (5 bases). The V end lost 5 bases, the J end lost 6 bases, and 13 bases lay between the germline ends. Per the germline V gene, CDR1 is SEHNR and CDR2 is FQNEAQ (reference sequence). The CDR3 extends over 13 amino acids. CDR3 region: CASSQDTLAEAFF. The CDR3 DNA reads TGTGCCAGCAGCCAGGACACTTTAGCTGAAGCTTTCTTT. The full variable domain, in which reference TRBV7-9 and TRBJ1-1 provide the parts outside the CDR3, is DTGVSQNPRHKITKRGQNVTFRCDPISEHNRLYWYRQTLGQGPEFLTYFQNEAQLEKSRLLSDRFSAERPKGSFSTLEIQRTEQGDSAMYLCASSQDTLAEAFFGQGTRLTVV.

The chain combines TRBV12-3 or TRBV12-4 with TRBJ2-5; D call uncertain. The CDR3 has 17 residues. Trimming removed 5 bases at V and 2 bases at J, with 21 bases between. CDR3 DNA: TGTGCCAGCAGTCCACCTCTGGAAACAGCGAAACAAGAGACCCAGTACTTC. It encodes CASSPPLETAKQETQYF.

There are many counts of this clonotype. The chain couples TRBV11-2 to TRBJ1-6, with TRBD1 identical over 7 bases. Unmatched junction bases numbered 8, after V lost 4 bases and J lost 5 bases. The germline V gene has CDR1 SGHAT and CDR2 FQNNGV. CDR3 size: 16 residues. This CDR3 reads CASSSPPGQNNSPLHF. The CDR3 nucleotides read TGTGCCAGCAGCTCCCCCCCGGGACAGAATAATTCACCCCTCCACTTT.

Notes on this clonotype: Sequence at one end of the junction differs from germline and may be a read error. The chain combines TRBV12-3 or TRBV12-4 with TRBJ1-1, with TRBD1 matching 10 bases. The CDR3 loop spans 18 amino acids. CDR3 protein: CARSFGQGGRERHTEAFF. The CDR3 DNA sequence: TGTGCCCGCAGTTTCGGACAGGGGGGTAGGGAACGGCACACTGAAGCTTTCTTT.

The table lists this clonotype with a few counts. The chain couples TRBV6-5 to TRBJ2-7; TRBD1 might be the D (6 bases). Germline-derived CDR1 and CDR2 are MNHEY and SVGAGI. The CDR3 is made up of 14 amino acids. V lost 2 bases and J lost 2, with 10 bases in between. As DNA, the CDR3 is TGTGCCAGCAGTTACAAGGGGGTTCCCTACGAGCAGTACTTC. It specifies CASSYKGVPYEQYF.

This clonotype was detected many times. The chain links TRBV29-1 to TRBJ2-3, with TRBD2 matching 10 bases. Germline CDR1 reads SQVTM; CDR2 reads ANQGSEA. V lost 5 bases, J lost 1 base, and 6 bases stayed unmatched. This CDR3 is built from 15 residues. CDR3 region: CSVNPAGGGTDTQYF. CDR3 DNA sequence: TGCAGCGTTAATCCAGCGGGAGGGGGCACAGATACGCAGTATTTT.